Each of the 13 T cell receptor beta chains below was sequenced from the same sample in a study of beta chain features in type 1 diabetes. Study results and limitations: All four CD4+ subsets from Type 1 diabetes patients carried moderately but significantly shorter TCRB CDR3s.

These receptors have no identified antigens. Reverse transcription of all isolated RNA meant that expressed TCRB transcripts were sequenced. TCRdb's table, derived via immunoSEQ multiplex PCR, lists solely in-frame clones and lacks some. The table records a few hundred thousand clones, roughly a tenth of them present only once. Sequenced input: central memory CD4+ T cells from blood. These receptors were taken from a man aged 30 to 45 with type 1 diabetes.

V is TRBV5-4 and J is TRBJ2-3; D might be TRBD2 (6 bases). The CDR3 covers 15 residues. V lost 4 bases and J 0 bases, leaving 12 bases between the germline ends. Per the germline V gene, CDR1 is SGHNT and CDR2 is YYREEE (reference sequence). The CDR3 loop reads CASSGAGTSTDTQYF. The CDR3 nucleotides are TGTGCCAGCAGCGGAGCGGGTACTAGCACAGATACGCAGTATTTT.

The chain couples TRBV28 to TRBJ2-2; D perhaps matches TRBD2 (6 bases). The V end was cut by 6 bases, the J end by 4 bases, with 15 bases between. This CDR3 region has 15 residues. From germline, CDR1 is MDHEN and CDR2 SYDVKM. The CDR3 region has the DNA TGTGCCAGCAGATTAACGGGACTGCCCACCGGGGAGCTGTTTTTT. This encodes CASRLTGLPTGELFF.

V usage is TRBV10-3 and J usage is TRBJ2-7; D unresolved. Trimming stripped 10 bases from V and 4 bases from J, with 11 bases between. The CDR3 consists of 11 residues. The germline CDR1 and CDR2 sequences are ENHRY and SYGVKD. The CDR3 sequence is CASSYSYEQYF. CDR3 DNA: TGTGCCAGCTCCTACTCGTACGAGCAGTACTTC.

The chain is built from TRBV7-6 and TRBJ2-7, with 11 bases matching TRBD2. The germline V gene has CDR1 SGHVS and CDR2 FNYEAQ. The V segment lost 2 bases and the J segment 5 bases; nucleotides outside the gene matches: 2. This CDR3 has 14 amino acids. The CDR3 loop reads CASSLTSGSDEQYF. CDR3 DNA: TGTGCCAGCAGCTTAACTAGCGGGAGCGACGAGCAGTACTTC.

This clone occurred a few times. The J gene is TRBJ1-2, the V gene TRBV5-5, with D unclear. This CDR3 contains 11 residues. Per germline, CDR1 SGHKS and CDR2 YYEKEE (reference sequence). V gave up 0 bases and J gave up 8 bases, with 5 bases separating them. This CDR3 reads CASSLEWGYTF. CDR3 nucleotides: TGTGCCAGCAGCTTGGAATGGGGCTACACCTTC.

The chain is built from TRBV19 and TRBJ2-1; 14 bases are a match to TRBD2. This CDR3 has 17 residues. V was clipped by 4 bases and J by 4 bases; unmatched bases: 6. CDR1 is LNHDA, CDR2 SQIVND, per germline (reference sequence). The CDR3 is CASSKGLAGARYNEQFF. The CDR3 coding sequence is TGTGCCAGTAGTAAGGGACTAGCGGGAGCCCGATACAATGAGCAGTTCTTC.

The rearrangement links TRBV19 to TRBJ2-7, with TRBD2 matching over 15 bases. Germline V gene lookup returns CDR1 LNHDA and CDR2 SQIVND (reference sequence). The V gene end was trimmed by 5 bases and the J gene end by 7 bases; junction bases not matched to a gene: 9. This CDR3 comprises 16 residues. CDR3 sequence reads: CASSSQGLAGGMEQYF. The CDR3 DNA is TGTGCCAGTAGTTCGCAAGGACTAGCGGGAGGGATGGAGCAGTACTTC.

Many counts were recorded for this clone. V usage is TRBV7-9 and J usage is TRBJ1-5; D is ambiguous. With 5 bases removed from V and 0 bases from J, the gap between germline ends came to 14 bases. The CDR3 extends over 16 amino acids. Germline V CDR1 and CDR2: SEHNR, FQNEAQ (reference sequence). The CDR3 region is CASSPLRPYSNQPQHF. The DNA of the CDR3 is TGTGCCAGCAGCCCCTTGAGACCTTATAGCAATCAGCCCCAGCATTTT. Supplemented by reference TRBV7-9 and TRBJ1-5, the full variable domain reads DTGVSQNPRHKITKRGQNVTFRCDPISEHNRLYWYRQTLGQGPEFLTYFQNEAQLEKSRLLSDRFSAERPKGSFSTLEIQRTEQGDSAMYLCASSPLRPYSNQPQHFGDGTRLSIL.

This clone was counted many times. The chain has TRBV28 and TRBJ2-1, with TRBD1 as a possible D gene (6 bases). Germline assignment: CDR1 MDHEN and CDR2 SYDVKM. The CDR3 has 12 amino acids. Trimming shortened V by 7 bases and J by 4 bases, and 8 bases separated the two germline ends. The DNA of the CDR3 is TGTGCCAGCACCGGACAGTACAATGAGCAGTTCTTC. Protein: CASTGQYNEQFF.

This clone showed up just a few times. The chain has TRBV2 and TRBJ2-7; no clear D. Trimming removed 1 base from V and 7 bases from J, with 11 bases in between. CDR3 size: 13 residues. Looked up from germline, CDR1 is SNHLY and CDR2 is FYNNEI. The DNA of the CDR3 is TGTGCCAGCAGTGAAGAGTCCCGTGGAGAGCAGTACTTC. This translates into CASSEESRGEQYF.

The CDR3 is CASSRKREGQGEQYF. The CDR3, as DNA: TGTGCCAGCAGCCGGAAGCGGGAGGGCCAGGGGGAGCAGTACTTC. This chain joins TRBV4-2 and TRBJ2-7, with 10 bases lining up with TRBD2. Germline V gene lookup returns CDR1 LGHNA and CDR2 YNFKEQ. V lost 4 bases, J lost 7 bases, and 10 bases stayed unmatched. The CDR3 extends over 15 amino acids.

A few counts support this clone. V gene TRBV7-2 combines with J gene TRBJ2-2; D remains ambiguous. V was clipped by 5 bases and J by 1 base, with 8 bases between them. This CDR3 contains 14 residues. The germline V gene encodes CDR1 SGHTA and CDR2 FQGNSA. The DNA of the CDR3 is TGTGCCAGCAGCCAGAGGCAGAACACCGGGGAGCTGTTTTTT. Its protein is CASSQRQNTGELFF. Variable domain in full (rest from reference TRBV7-2 and TRBJ2-2): GAGVSQSPSNKVTEKGKDVELRCDPISGHTALYWYRQSLGQGLEFLIYFQGNSAPDKSGLPSDRFSAERTGGSVSTLTIQRTQQEDSAVYLCASSQRQNTGELFFGEGSRLTVL.

This clone occurred a few times. A read error is likely here: a far larger clone is one base away. The V gene is TRBV25-1, the J gene TRBJ2-5; a weak D match, TRBD2 (5 bases). This CDR3 region has 14 residues. V gave up 4 bases and J gave up 4 bases, with 13 bases separating them. CDR1 and CDR2 from the germline V gene are MGHDK and SYGVNS. CDR3 in DNA: TGTGCCAGCAGTGGGTTAGCGAACCTAGAGACCCAGTACTTC. The encoded protein is CASSGLANLETQYF.